A selection of T cell receptor beta chains follows, all from one sample in a study of identical twins. Using its own MiXCR run on the 5' RACE reads, TCRdb lists one record per CDR3 protein. The sample yields under 250,000 distinct CDR3 sequences, about 12% seen once. These same records also appear under a second study, on yellow fever vaccine responses in identical twins.

Sequenced sample: memory (CD45RO+) T cells sorted from blood. The receptors stem from a woman aged 18-29 years in good health. Each CDR3 is given with its conserved first and last residue. The order of the fields is clone size, J gene, V gene, D gene, CDR3 DNA, CDR3 protein. A D gene is named only where the DNA matches it firmly. Some rows mark clone size as missing; the rest say once, few, many or name a class of expanded clone.

- TRBJ2-7 TRBV20-1 - TGCAGTGCCCCCACAGGGCACAGCTCCTACGAGCAGTACTTC CSAPTGHSSYEQYF
- TRBJ2-7 TRBV11-2 - TGTGCCAGCAGCTTTAGCTCCCACGAGCAGTACTTC CASSFSSHEQYF
few TRBJ2-2 TRBV11-2 - TGTGCCAGCAGCTTAGAAAACACGGGACCAAACACCGGGGAGCTGTTTTTT CASSLENTGPNTGELFF
- TRBJ2-2 TRBV2 - TGTGCCAGCAAGGGCCTAGGCACCGGGGAGCTGTTTTTT CASKGLGTGELFF
- TRBJ2-7 TRBV20-1 TRBD1 TGCAGTGCTAGATGGGGACAGGGTGGCTACGAGCAGTACTTC CSARWGQGGYEQYF
- TRBJ2-1 TRBV12-3/TRBV12-4 TRBD2 TGTGCCAGCAAGGGGATGGGATGGGGACTAGCGAGCAATGAGCAGTTCTTC CASKGMGWGLASNEQFF
few TRBJ1-3 TRBV6-1 - TGTGCCAGCAAGGGACGGAGCTCTGGAAACACCATATATTTT CASKGRSSGNTIYF
many TRBJ2-3 TRBV20-1 - TGCAGTGCTACAGACGTCCTTTTTGTCACAGATACGCAGTATTTT CSATDVLFVTDTQYF
many TRBJ2-1 TRBV11-2 TRBD2 TGTGCCAGCAGCTTAGTGACGGGAGCGGGGAGCTCCTACAATGAGCAGTTCTTC CASSLVTGAGSSYNEQFF
- TRBJ2-1 TRBV5-6 TRBD1 TGTGCCAGCAGCCAGACAGGGGCTGGGGGGAATGAGCAGTTCTTC CASSQTGAGGNEQFF
many TRBJ1-5 TRBV20-1 TRBD1 TGCAGTGCTCGGACAGGGAATCAGCCCCAGCATTTT CSARTGNQPQHF
few TRBJ2-1 TRBV20-1 TRBD2 TGCAGTGCCTCCCGACTAGCGGGAGAGTCTTCTAATGAGCAGTTCTTC CSASRLAGESSNEQFF
many TRBJ2-5 TRBV7-2 TRBD2 TGTGCCAGCAGCCCCGGACTAGTCCAAGAGACCCAGTACTTC CASSPGLVQETQYF
few TRBJ2-3 TRBV11-3 TRBD1 TGTGCCAGCAGCCTGACCGGGACAGGGGCGACGCAGTATTTT CASSLTGTGATQYF
few TRBJ1-1 TRBV2 - TGTGCCAGCAGGAATTCAGGGCTGAACACTGAAGCTTTCTTT CASRNSGLNTEAFF
- TRBJ2-1 TRBV7-2 TRBD2 TGTGCCAGCAGCTACCGAGCGGGAGGGTTAAACAATGAGCAGTTCTTC CASSYRAGGLNNEQFF
- TRBJ2-3 TRBV4-2 TRBD1 TGTGCCACCCAAGGGGCAGGGGGCGCGGGTACGCAGTATTTT CATQGAGGAGTQYF
few TRBJ2-1 TRBV6-2/TRBV6-3 - TGTGCCAGCAGTTACCTCCGGGGAACCATCAATGAGCAGTTCTTC CASSYLRGTINEQFF
- TRBJ2-7 TRBV4-3 TRBD2 TGCGCCAGCAGCCAAAACCTAGTTTCAGCGGGAGCCTCCTACGAGCAGTACTTC CASSQNLVSAGASYEQYF
- TRBJ2-1 TRBV20-1 - TGCAGTGCTAGAGATCTGACTGGGCTAGCTGGTTATGGTGAGCAGTTCTTC CSARDLTGLAGYGEQFF
many TRBJ2-6 TRBV29-1 - TGCAGCGTGCTGCCCTCCTCTGGGGCCAACGTCCTGACTTTC CSVLPSSGANVLTF
few TRBJ2-1 TRBV7-2 TRBD2 TGTGCCAGCAGCTTTACTAGCGGGGGTATCAATGAGCAGTTCTTC CASSFTSGGINEQFF
few TRBJ1-5 TRBV9 - TGTGCCAGCAGCGTAGATCAGGGAGATCAGCCCCAGCATTTT CASSVDQGDQPQHF
- TRBJ2-1 TRBV12-3/TRBV12-4 - TGTGCCAGCAGTTTTTTAGTCCCCTCCTACAATGAGCAGTTCTTC CASSFLVPSYNEQFF